Presented here are 4 T cell receptor beta chains from one specimen sequenced in a study of spatial heterogeneity in lung cancer. Time point specified: sample taken at primary tumor resection. The study sequenced unsorted whole RNA from tumor, nontumor lung or frozen PBMC. Each CDR3 protein is one row after TCRdb ran MiXCR on the 5' RACE reads. The sample has about 60,000 distinct CDR3 sequences, around 8.2% seen once. Sequencing was performed on PBMCs, taken at surgery. The receptor set was obtained from a female donor with early-stage non-small cell lung cancer.

This clonotype was observed a few times. V gene TRBV20-1 combines with J gene TRBJ2-5; D not resolved. The germline gives CDR1 DFQATT, CDR2 SNEGSKA (reference sequence). V was pared by 3 bases and J by 1 base, with 3 bases between. The length of the CDR3 is 11 residues. The CDR3 DNA reads as TGCAGTGCTAGGACCCAAGAGACCCAGTACTTC. Translation: CSARTQETQYF.

The table lists this clonotype with a few counts. V usage is TRBV20-1 and J usage is TRBJ1-5, with 11 bases lining up with TRBD1. The germline V gene encodes CDR1 DFQATT and CDR2 SNEGSKA (reference sequence). CDR3 length: 14 amino acids. J was trimmed by 5 bases and V by 1 base; bases with no gene match: 1. DNA for the CDR3: TGCAGTGCTAGAGGGACAGGGGGCCATCAGCCCCAGCATTTT. Translating it yields CSARGTGGHQPQHF.

The chain recombines TRBV18 with TRBJ1-4; a possible D gene is TRBD1 (5 bases). Germline V gene data show CDR1 as KGHSH and CDR2 as LQKENI. The CDR3 is 15 amino acids. V dropped 3 bases and J dropped 8 bases, with 16 bases sitting between them. As DNA, the CDR3 is TGTGCCAGCTCACCTCCGGCAGGGTTGGACGAAAAACTGTTTTTT. This translates into CASSPPAGLDEKLFF.

Ten or more counts support this clonotype. The chain couples TRBV28 to TRBJ2-3, with 9 bases matching TRBD2. The CDR3 runs to 16 residues. CDR1 and CDR2 from the germline V gene are MDHEN and SYDVKM. J was trimmed by 4 bases and V by 5 bases; bases with no gene match: 10. This chain's CDR3 is CASSPSGSGGPDTQYF. Written as DNA, the CDR3 is TGTGCCAGCAGTCCGAGTGGGAGCGGGGGGCCAGATACGCAGTATTTT.